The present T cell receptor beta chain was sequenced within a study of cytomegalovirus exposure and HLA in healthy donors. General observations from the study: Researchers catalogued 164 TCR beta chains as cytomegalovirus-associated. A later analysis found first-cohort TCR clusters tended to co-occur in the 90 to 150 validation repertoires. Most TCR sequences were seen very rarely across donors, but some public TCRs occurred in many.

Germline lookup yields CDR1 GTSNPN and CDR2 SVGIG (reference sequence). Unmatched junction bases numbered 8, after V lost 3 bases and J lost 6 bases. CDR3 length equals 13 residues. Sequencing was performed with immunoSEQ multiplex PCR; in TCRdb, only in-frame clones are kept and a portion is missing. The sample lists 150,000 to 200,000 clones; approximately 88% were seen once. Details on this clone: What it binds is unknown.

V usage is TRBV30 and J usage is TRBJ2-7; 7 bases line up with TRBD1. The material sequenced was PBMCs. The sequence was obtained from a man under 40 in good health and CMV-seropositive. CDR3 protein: CAWSRPGGVEQYF. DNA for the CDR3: TGTGCCTGGAGCCGACCAGGGGGAGTCGAGCAGTACTTC.